This T cell receptor beta chain was documented in a study of blood T cell repertoires in COVID-19 (dated by TCRdb to between 2020 and 2021). About the study as a whole: Samples from collaborators originated in the United States, Italy and Spain and spanned both the acute and convalescent phases of COVID-19. A freely available public database, intended as a resource for researchers studying the immune response to SARS-CoV-2, is where the repertoires were released. The dataset comprised deeply sampled blood TCRbeta repertoires from subjects exposed to, actively infected with, or recovered from COVID-19. The samples were drawn from two sources: the first 160 participants of the ongoing ImmuneRACE study, and fewer than 1,500 subjects contributed by 6 global collaborators. HLA class I and class II types, where available, came from metadata supplied by the sample provider rather than from assay-based typing. The material from the prospective study consisted of cDNA or gDNA derived from T cells, B-cell-depleted T cells, or PBMCs. Nearly every sample came with metadata listing a de-identified subject ID, COVID-19 status, age in years and sex.

TCRbeta CDR3 regions were amplified from genomic DNA by means of the immunoSEQ Assay, a bias-controlled multiplex PCR. The original methods were these. Within the assay, amplification of reference gene primers was used to estimate how many nucleated cells each sample contained. To quantify the absolute abundance of each unique TCRbeta CDR3 rearrangement, sequence reads were collapsed and filtered. Productive Simpson clonality was computed per sample as the square root of Simpson's diversity index over productive rearrangements. TCRdb retrieved this table from immuneACCESS and kept in-frame rearrangements only. Not all clones are present; in checked studies, unresolved V genes account for under half, and no reason is known for the remainder. V and J calls and clone size are given by that table; D and trimming were obtained from the DNA. Across this sample there are around 100,000 clones, with roughly 86% seen only once. In total, the top ten clones hold approximately 10% of the sample.

Each collaborating institution followed its own protocols to collect whole blood in K2EDTA tubes. For TCRbeta analysis, collaborator samples were shipped as frozen whole blood, as isolated PBMCs, or as DNA extracted from either sample type. The paper's findings and limits, for the study overall: Clinical and demographic metadata were provided uncurated, with the amount varying by source and participant.

The CDR3 contains 15 residues, cysteine and phenylalanine counted. Only CDR3 DNA remains: 45 bases, in frame from the first base. The junction carries 8 bases between V and J, which are trimmed by 0 bases and 0 bases respectively. Based on the germline V gene, the CDR1 and CDR2 sequences are SGHRS and YFSETQ. This clone has just one count. Its antigen is currently not known. Nothing much larger sits one base from this clone, and base qualities are not available. Sequenced: peripheral blood. This clonotype was sampled from a woman aged 30 to 39 with acute or convalescent COVID-19. The chain uses TRBV5-1 and TRBJ2-3; the D segment could be TRBD1, given 5 matching bases. The DNA sequence is TGCGCCAGCAGCTTGGTTAGGGGCAGCACAGATACGCAGTATTTT. This is translated as CASSLVRGSTDTQYF.